Each of the 16 T cell receptor beta chains below was sequenced from the same sample in a study of blood T cell repertoires in COVID-19. Using immunoSEQ multiplex PCR, the repertoire was profiled, and TCRdb retains in-frame clones only, with some absent. Among about 300,000 clones, around nine tenths were seen once, and the ten largest hold approximately 2%. The sequenced material came from peripheral blood. Source of these receptors: a woman aged 25 to 39 with COVID-19, enrolled during active disease.

The chain is built from TRBV5-1 and TRBJ1-4; 8 nucleotides agree with TRBD1. This CDR3 is built from 14 residues. V shed 4 bases and J 8 bases; nucleotides not matched to a gene: 7. CDR1 and CDR2 from the germline V gene are SGHRS and YFSETQ. The CDR3 DNA is TGCGCCAGCAGCCAGACAGGGGCCGGGGAAAAACTGTTTTTT. Translation gives CASSQTGAGEKLFF. Full variable domain (rest looked up from reference TRBV5-1 and TRBJ1-4): KAGVTQTPRYLIKTRGQQVTLSCSPISGHRSVSWYQQTPGQGLQFLFEYFSETQRNKGNFPGRFSGRQFSNSRSEMNVSTLELGDSALYLCASSQTGAGEKLFFGSGTQLSVL.

The chain recombines TRBV11-3 with TRBJ2-5; weak D call: TRBD1 (5 bases). The CDR3 loop spans 15 amino acids. Trimming took 5 bases from V and 4 from J, leaving 17 bases between them. Germline values: CDR1 SGHNT, CDR2 YENEEA. CDR3 amino acids: CASSPFMGQGETQYF. The CDR3 DNA is TGTGCCAGCAGCCCCTTCATGGGGCAGGGAGAGACCCAGTACTTC.

The rearrangement uses TRBV6-5 and TRBJ2-7, with D possibly being TRBD1 (6 bases). V lost 10 bases and J 13 bases, leaving 20 bases between the germline ends. There are 11 residues in the CDR3. Looked up from germline, CDR1 is MNHEY and CDR2 is SVGAGI. The CDR3 protein is CAIHPPGAVYV. The CDR3 bases are TGTGCCATCCATCCCCCAGGGGCGGTATACGTC.

This clone has only one observation. The CDR3 sequence: CASTVDLSSGNTIYF. CDR3 in DNA: TGTGCCAGCACCGTAGATCTTAGCTCTGGAAACACCATATATTTT. The rearrangement links TRBV6-5 to TRBJ1-3, with D hard to call. V dropped 7 bases and J dropped 0 bases, with 13 bases sitting between them. Germline loops: CDR1 MNHEY, CDR2 SVGAGI. The CDR3 has 15 residues.

The chain recombines TRBV11-3 with TRBJ1-1; D unclear. The CDR3 totals 13 residues. Deletions cut 4 bases from V and 2 bases from J, with 8 bases between. Germline lookup yields CDR1 SGHNT and CDR2 YENEEA. DNA of the CDR3: TGTGCCAGCAGCTCGCGGGTAAACACTGAAGCTTTCTTT. This encodes CASSSRVNTEAFF. The full variable domain, rest sourced from reference TRBV11-3 and TRBJ1-1, is EAGVVQSPRYKIIEKKQPVAFWCNPISGHNTLYWYLQNLGQGPELLIRYENEEAVDDSQLPKDRFSAERLKGVDSTLKIQPAELGDSAVYLCASSSRVNTEAFFGQGTRLTVV.

The V and J genes are TRBV19 and TRBJ1-5; D is unresolved. The CDR3 is 16 residues long. Per the germline V gene, CDR1 is LNHDA and CDR2 is SQIVND (reference sequence). The V gene lost 0 bases and the J gene lost 3 bases, with 12 bases spanning the gap. CDR3 amino acids: CASSIDQGRLNQPQHF. CDR3 DNA: TGTGCCAGTAGTATAGATCAAGGCAGACTCAATCAGCCCCAGCATTTT.

The chain's CDR3 is CASSEIGRGNSPLHF. The CDR3 region has the DNA TGTGCCAGCAGTGAAATAGGGAGGGGAAATTCACCCCTCCACTTT. The chain is built from TRBV6-1 and TRBJ1-6; D possibly corresponds to TRBD1 (5 bases). With 2 bases removed from V and 7 bases from J, the gap between germline ends came to 12 bases. The germline V gene encodes CDR1 MNHNS and CDR2 SASEGT. The CDR3 totals 15 residues.

The chain carries TRBV6-4 and TRBJ1-1; TRBD1 matches at 7 bases. Germline V gene data show CDR1 as MRHNA and CDR2 as SNTAGT. The CDR3 has 13 amino acids. Germline trimming cut 6 bases from V and 1 base from J; bases unmatched to any gene: 2. DNA of the CDR3: TGTGCCAGCAGGGACAGGAGGAACACTGAAGCTTTCTTT. This codes for CASRDRRNTEAFF.

V is TRBV24-1 and J is TRBJ2-1; 10 positions agree with TRBD2. The length of the CDR3 is 13 residues. With V trimmed by 4 bases and J by 12 bases, 5 bases remained unmatched. Germline CDR1 is KGHDR and CDR2 is SFDVKD. The CDR3 sequence is CATSEVAGGRQFF. In DNA form, the CDR3 reads TGTGCCACCAGTGAGGTAGCGGGGGGTCGGCAGTTCTTC.

The chain recombines TRBV4-1 with TRBJ1-2; D is undetermined. This CDR3 comprises 15 residues. Germline CDR1 MGHRA, CDR2 YSYEKL. Trimming pared 1 base from V and 4 bases from J, leaving 13 bases between. The CDR3 region has the DNA TGCGCCAGCAGCCAAGTCTCTGCAGGCAGCTATGGCTACACCTTC. As protein: CASSQVSAGSYGYTF.

The chain carries TRBV7-2 and TRBJ2-1, with 10 nucleotides matching TRBD2. With V trimmed by 2 bases and J by 2 bases, 0 bases remained unmatched. Germline V gene data show CDR1 as SGHTA and CDR2 as FQGNSA. The CDR3 runs 15 residues. The CDR3 region has the DNA TGTGCCAGCAGCTTAAGCGGGGGGGCCTACAATGAGCAGTTCTTC. Residues: CASSLSGGAYNEQFF. The full variable domain, with the rest looked up from reference TRBV7-2 and TRBJ2-1, is GAGVSQSPSNKVTEKGKDVELRCDPISGHTALYWYRQSLGQGLEFLIYFQGNSAPDKSGLPSDRFSAERTGGSVSTLTIQRTQQEDSAVYLCASSLSGGAYNEQFFGPGTRLTVL.

The genes are TRBV5-1 and TRBJ1-2; no reliable D call. The germline CDR1 and CDR2 sequences are SGHRS and YFSETQ. Trimming shortened V by 0 bases and J by 5 bases, and 17 bases separated the two germline ends. This CDR3 has 16 amino acids. CDR3 DNA sequence: TGCGCCAGCAGCTTGGGTCGAGGTTCTGGACTATATGGCTACACCTTC. Amino acids: CASSLGRGSGLYGYTF.

The chain combines TRBV19 with TRBJ1-5; TRBD1 agrees at 7 bases. Germline V gene data show CDR1 as LNHDA and CDR2 as SQIVND (reference sequence). V was clipped by 4 bases and J by 5 bases; unmatched bases: 8. The CDR3 loop spans 15 amino acids. The CDR3 sequence: CASSKWDSPDQPQHF. As DNA, the CDR3 is TGTGCCAGTAGTAAGTGGGACAGCCCAGATCAGCCCCAGCATTTT.

The chain has TRBV28 and TRBJ1-1, with D possibly being TRBD1 (5 bases). The CDR3 has 15 residues. Germline V gene sequence: CDR1 MDHEN, CDR2 SYDVKM. The V gene lost 5 bases and the J gene lost 2 bases, with 15 bases spanning the gap. The CDR3 loop is CASSTQTVLNTEAFF. CDR3 coding DNA: TGTGCCAGCAGTACCCAGACAGTACTTAACACTGAAGCTTTCTTT.

V and J are TRBV29-1 and TRBJ2-1; 8 bases match TRBD2. The CDR3 is 17 amino acids. CDR1 is SQVTM, CDR2 ANQGSEA, per germline. V lost 3 bases and J lost 0; bases outside the gene matches: 10. The CDR3 loop is CSVDLLSGTSSYNEQFF. The CDR3 nucleotides are TGCAGCGTTGACCTCTTATCCGGGACTAGCTCCTACAATGAGCAGTTCTTC.

This clone has only one observation. The V and J genes are TRBV19 and TRBJ1-4; D is unresolved. Germline CDR1 reads LNHDA; CDR2 reads SQIVND (reference sequence). V was cut by 5 bases and J by 4 bases, with 8 bases left in between. This CDR3 region has 13 residues. The CDR3 sequence: CASSLGLNEKLFF. CDR3 nucleotides: TGTGCCAGTAGTCTAGGGCTTAATGAAAAACTGTTTTTT.